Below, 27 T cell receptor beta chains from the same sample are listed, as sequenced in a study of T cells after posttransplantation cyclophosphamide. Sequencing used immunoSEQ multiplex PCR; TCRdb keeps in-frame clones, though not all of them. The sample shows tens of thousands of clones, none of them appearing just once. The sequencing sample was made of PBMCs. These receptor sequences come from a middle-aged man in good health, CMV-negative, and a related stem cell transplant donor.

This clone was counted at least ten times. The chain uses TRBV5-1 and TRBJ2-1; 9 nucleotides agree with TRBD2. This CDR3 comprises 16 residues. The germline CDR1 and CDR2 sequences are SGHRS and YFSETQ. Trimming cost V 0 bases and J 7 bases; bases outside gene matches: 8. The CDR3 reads CASSLGGGAGGNEQFF. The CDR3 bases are TGCGCCAGCAGCTTGGGTGGGGGCGCGGGGGGGAATGAGCAGTTCTTC.

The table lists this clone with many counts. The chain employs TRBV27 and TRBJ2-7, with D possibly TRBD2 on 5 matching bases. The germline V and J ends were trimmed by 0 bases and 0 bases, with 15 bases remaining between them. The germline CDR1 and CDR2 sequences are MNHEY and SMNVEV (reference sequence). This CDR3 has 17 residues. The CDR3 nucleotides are TGTGCCAGCAGTTTATCGATGGTCGCGGCGGGCTCCTACGAGCAGTACTTC. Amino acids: CASSLSMVAAGSYEQYF.

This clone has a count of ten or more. This CDR3 reads CASSLGLPTDTQYF. The CDR3 bases are TGTGCCAGCAGCCTGGGACTACCCACAGATACGCAGTATTTT. The chain joins TRBV5-5 to TRBJ2-3, with 7 bases identical to TRBD2. V lost 4 bases, J lost 2 bases, and 4 bases stayed unmatched. Germline V gene sequence: CDR1 SGHKS, CDR2 YYEKEE (reference sequence). The CDR3 contains 14 residues.

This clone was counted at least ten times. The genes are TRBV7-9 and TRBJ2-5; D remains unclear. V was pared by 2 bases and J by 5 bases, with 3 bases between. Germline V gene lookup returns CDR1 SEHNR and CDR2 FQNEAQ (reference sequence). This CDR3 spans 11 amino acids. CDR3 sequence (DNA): TGTGCCAGCAGCTTATCGGAGACCCAGTACTTC. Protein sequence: CASSLSETQYF.

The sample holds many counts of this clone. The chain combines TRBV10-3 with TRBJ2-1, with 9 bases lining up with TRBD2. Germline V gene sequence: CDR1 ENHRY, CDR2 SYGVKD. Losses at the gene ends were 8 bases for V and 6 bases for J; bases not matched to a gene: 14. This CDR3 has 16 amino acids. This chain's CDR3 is CAIGKTSGSLPNEQFF. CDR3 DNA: TGTGCCATCGGCAAGACTAGCGGTTCTCTCCCCAATGAGCAGTTCTTC.

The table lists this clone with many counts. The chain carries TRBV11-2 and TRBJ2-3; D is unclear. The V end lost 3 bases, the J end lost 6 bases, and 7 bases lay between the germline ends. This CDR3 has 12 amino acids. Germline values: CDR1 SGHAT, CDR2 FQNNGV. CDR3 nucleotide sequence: TGTGCCAGCAGCTTTTCCGGGGATACGCAGTATTTT. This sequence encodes CASSFSGDTQYF. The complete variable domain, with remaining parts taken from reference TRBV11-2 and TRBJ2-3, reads EAGVAQSPRYKIIEKRQSVAFWCNPISGHATLYWYQQILGQGPKLLIQFQNNGVVDDSQLPKDRFSAERLKGVDSTLKIQPAKLEDSAVYLCASSFSGDTQYFGPGTRLTVL.

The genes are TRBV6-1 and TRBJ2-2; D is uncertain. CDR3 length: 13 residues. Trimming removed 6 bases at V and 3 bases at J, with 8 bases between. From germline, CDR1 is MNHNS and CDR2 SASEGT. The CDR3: CASSPQDTGELFF. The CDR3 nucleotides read TGTGCCAGCAGCCCCCAGGACACCGGGGAGCTGTTTTTT.

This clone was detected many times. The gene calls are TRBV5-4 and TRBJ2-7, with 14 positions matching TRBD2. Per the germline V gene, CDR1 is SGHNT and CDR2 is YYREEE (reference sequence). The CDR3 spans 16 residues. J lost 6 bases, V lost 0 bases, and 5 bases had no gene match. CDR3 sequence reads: CASSLGGLAGVGEQYF. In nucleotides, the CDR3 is TGTGCCAGCAGCTTGGGGGGACTAGCGGGAGTCGGCGAGCAGTACTTC.

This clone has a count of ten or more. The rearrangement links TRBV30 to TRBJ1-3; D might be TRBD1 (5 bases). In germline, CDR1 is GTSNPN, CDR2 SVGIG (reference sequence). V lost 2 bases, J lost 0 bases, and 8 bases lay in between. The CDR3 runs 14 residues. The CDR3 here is CAWSTGGSGNTIYF. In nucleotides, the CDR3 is TGTGCCTGGAGTACCGGGGGCTCTGGAAACACCATATATTTT. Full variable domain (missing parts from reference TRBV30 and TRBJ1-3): SQTIHQWPATLVQPVGSPLSLECTVEGTSNPNLYWYRQAAGRGLQLLFYSVGIGQISSEVPQNLSASRPQDRQFILSSKKLLLSDSGFYLCAWSTGGSGNTIYFGEGSWLTVV.

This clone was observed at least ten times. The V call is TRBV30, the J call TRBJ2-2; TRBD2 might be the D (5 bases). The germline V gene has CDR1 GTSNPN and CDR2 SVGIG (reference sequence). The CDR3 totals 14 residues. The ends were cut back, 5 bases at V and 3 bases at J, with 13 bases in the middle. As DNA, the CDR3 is TGTGCCTGGGGACTTACTAGATACACCGGGGAGCTGTTTTTT. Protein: CAWGLTRYTGELFF.

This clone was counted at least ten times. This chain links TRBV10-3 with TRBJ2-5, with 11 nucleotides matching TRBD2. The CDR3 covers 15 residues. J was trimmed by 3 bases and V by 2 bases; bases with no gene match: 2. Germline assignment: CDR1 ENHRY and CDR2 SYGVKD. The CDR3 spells CAISETSGREETQYF. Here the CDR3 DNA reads TGTGCCATCAGTGAGACTAGCGGGAGAGAAGAGACCCAGTACTTC.

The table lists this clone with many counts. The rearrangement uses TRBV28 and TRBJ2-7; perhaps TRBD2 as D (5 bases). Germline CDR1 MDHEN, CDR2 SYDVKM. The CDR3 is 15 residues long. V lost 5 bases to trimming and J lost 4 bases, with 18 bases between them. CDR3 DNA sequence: TGTGCCAGCAGTCCCGGGGTAGTCAGTCCTTACGAGCAGTACTTC. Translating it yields CASSPGVVSPYEQYF.

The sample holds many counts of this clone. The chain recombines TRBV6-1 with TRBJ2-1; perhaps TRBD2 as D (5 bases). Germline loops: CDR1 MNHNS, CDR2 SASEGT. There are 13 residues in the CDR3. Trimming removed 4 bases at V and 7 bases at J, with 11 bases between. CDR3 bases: TGTGCCAGCAGTGGAAGCGGCACGAATGAGCAGTTCTTC. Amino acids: CASSGSGTNEQFF.

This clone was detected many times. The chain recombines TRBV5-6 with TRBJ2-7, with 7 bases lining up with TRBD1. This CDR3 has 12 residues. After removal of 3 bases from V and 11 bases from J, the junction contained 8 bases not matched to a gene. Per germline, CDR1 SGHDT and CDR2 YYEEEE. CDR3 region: CASSSLTGVEYF. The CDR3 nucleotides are TGTGCCAGCAGCTCACTAACAGGGGTCGAGTACTTC.

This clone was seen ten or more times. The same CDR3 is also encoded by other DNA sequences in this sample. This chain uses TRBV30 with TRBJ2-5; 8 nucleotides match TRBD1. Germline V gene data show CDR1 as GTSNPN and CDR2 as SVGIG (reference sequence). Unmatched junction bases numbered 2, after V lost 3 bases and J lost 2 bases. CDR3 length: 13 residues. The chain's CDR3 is CAWRNRGQETQYF. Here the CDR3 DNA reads TGTGCCTGGAGAAACAGGGGGCAAGAGACCCAGTACTTC. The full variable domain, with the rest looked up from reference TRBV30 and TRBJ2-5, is SQTIHQWPATLVQPVGSPLSLECTVEGTSNPNLYWYRQAAGRGLQLLFYSVGIGQISSEVPQNLSASRPQDRQFILSSKKLLLSDSGFYLCAWRNRGQETQYFGPGTRLLVL.

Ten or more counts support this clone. CDR3 protein: CASRQRPGLGVNEQFF. The DNA for the CDR3 is TGTGCCAGCAGACAGAGGCCGGGACTAGGAGTAAATGAGCAGTTCTTC. This sequence joins TRBV7-9 and TRBJ2-1, with 8 bases aligning to TRBD2. In germline, CDR1 is SEHNR, CDR2 FQNEAQ (reference sequence). This CDR3 has 16 amino acids. V shed 6 bases, J shed 7 bases, and the junction held 14 bases outside the gene matches.

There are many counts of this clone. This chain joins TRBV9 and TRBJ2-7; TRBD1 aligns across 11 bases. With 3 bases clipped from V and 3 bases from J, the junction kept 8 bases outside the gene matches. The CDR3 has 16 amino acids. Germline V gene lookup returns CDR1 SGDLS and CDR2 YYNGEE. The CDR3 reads CASSGGVGTGGYEQYF. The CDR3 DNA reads TGTGCCAGCAGCGGGGGAGTCGGGACAGGGGGCTACGAGCAGTACTTC.

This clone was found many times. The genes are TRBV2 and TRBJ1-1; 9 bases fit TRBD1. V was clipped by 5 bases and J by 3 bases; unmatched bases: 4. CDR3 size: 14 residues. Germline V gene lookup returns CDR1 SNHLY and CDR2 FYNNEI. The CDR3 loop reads CASSKGQGDTEAFF. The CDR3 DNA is TGTGCCAGCAGTAAGGGACAGGGAGACACTGAAGCTTTCTTT.

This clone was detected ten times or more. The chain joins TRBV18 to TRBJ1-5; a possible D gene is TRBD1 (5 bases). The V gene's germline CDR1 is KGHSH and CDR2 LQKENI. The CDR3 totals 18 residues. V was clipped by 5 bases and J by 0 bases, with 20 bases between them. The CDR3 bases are TGTGCCAGCTCAAACACTCTCCGACAGTCTTATAGCAATCAGCCCCAGCATTTT. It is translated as CASSNTLRQSYSNQPQHF.

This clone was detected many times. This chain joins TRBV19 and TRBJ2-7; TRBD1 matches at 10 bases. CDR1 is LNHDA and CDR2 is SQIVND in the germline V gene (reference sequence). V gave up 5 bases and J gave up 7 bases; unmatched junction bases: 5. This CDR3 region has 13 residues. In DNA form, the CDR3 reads TGTGCCAGTAGTTTCGGGACAGGGGCTGAGCAGTACTTC. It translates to CASSFGTGAEQYF.

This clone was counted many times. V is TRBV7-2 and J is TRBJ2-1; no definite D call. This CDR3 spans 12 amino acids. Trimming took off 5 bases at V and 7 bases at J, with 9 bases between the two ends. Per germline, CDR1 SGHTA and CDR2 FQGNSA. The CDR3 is CASSLTGNEQFF. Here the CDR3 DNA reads TGTGCCAGCAGCCTCACCGGGAATGAGCAGTTCTTC.

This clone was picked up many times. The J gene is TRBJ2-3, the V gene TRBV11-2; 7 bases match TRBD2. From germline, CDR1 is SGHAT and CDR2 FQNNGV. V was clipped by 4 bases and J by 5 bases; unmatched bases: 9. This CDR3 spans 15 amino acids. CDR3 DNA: TGTGCCAGCAGCTCAACAACTAGCGCTGGAGATACGCAGTATTTT. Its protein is CASSSTTSAGDTQYF. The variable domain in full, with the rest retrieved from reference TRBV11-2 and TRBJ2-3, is EAGVAQSPRYKIIEKRQSVAFWCNPISGHATLYWYQQILGQGPKLLIQFQNNGVVDDSQLPKDRFSAERLKGVDSTLKIQPAKLEDSAVYLCASSSTTSAGDTQYFGPGTRLTVL.

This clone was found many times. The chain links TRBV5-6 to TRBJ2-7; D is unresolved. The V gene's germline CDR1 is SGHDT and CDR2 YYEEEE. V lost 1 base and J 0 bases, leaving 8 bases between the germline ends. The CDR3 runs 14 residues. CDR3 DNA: TGTGCCAGCAGCTTGATGGAGTCCTCCTACGAGCAGTACTTC. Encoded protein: CASSLMESSYEQYF.

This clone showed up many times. The CDR3 DNA reads as TGTGCCAGCAGCCCCCCTAGCGGAGATACGCAGTATTTT. Protein product: CASSPPSGDTQYF. The rearrangement links TRBV7-9 to TRBJ2-3; 7 nucleotides align to TRBD2. J was trimmed by 5 bases and V by 5 bases; bases with no gene match: 4. CDR1 and CDR2 (germline): SEHNR, FQNEAQ (reference sequence). The CDR3 extends over 13 amino acids. Filled out from reference TRBV7-9 and TRBJ2-3, the complete variable domain reads DTGVSQNPRHKITKRGQNVTFRCDPISEHNRLYWYRQTLGQGPEFLTYFQNEAQLEKSRLLSDRFSAERPKGSFSTLEIQRTEQGDSAMYLCASSPPSGDTQYFGPGTRLTVL.

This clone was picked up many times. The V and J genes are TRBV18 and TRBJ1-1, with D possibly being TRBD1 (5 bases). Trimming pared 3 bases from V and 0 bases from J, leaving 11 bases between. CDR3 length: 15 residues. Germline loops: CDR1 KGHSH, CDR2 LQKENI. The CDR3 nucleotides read TGTGCCAGCTCACCGGGGCAGCCAATGAACACTGAAGCTTTCTTT. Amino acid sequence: CASSPGQPMNTEAFF.

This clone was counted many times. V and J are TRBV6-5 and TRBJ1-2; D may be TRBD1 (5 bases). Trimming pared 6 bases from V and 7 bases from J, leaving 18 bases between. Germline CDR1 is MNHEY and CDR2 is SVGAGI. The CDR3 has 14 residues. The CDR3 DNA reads TGTGCCAGCAGCTCCGTACGGGGGTCGAGTGGCTACACCTTC. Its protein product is CASSSVRGSSGYTF.

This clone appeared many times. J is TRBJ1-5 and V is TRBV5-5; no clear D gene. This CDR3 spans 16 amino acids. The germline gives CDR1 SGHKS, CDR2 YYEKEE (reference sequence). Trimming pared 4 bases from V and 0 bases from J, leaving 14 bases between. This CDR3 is CASSPLERASNQPQHF. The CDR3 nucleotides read TGTGCCAGCAGCCCCCTCGAGAGAGCTAGCAATCAGCCCCAGCATTTT.